A single sample gave rise to the 12 T cell receptor beta chains below, sequenced in a study of human T cells and chemical hapten exposure. Time point indicated: patch test 2, 6 weeks after DPC sensitization. Treatment here: therapeutic diphenylcyclopropenone sensitization with weekly scalp DPC. RNA extraction used unfractionated whole blood as the source of total RNA. MiXCR, applied by TCRdb to the RACE reads, yields one record per CDR3 protein. The sample lists tens of thousands of distinct CDR3 sequences, about 9.6% occurring once. Here the sequenced sample was whole blood, taken in connection with sensitization to the hapten diphenylcyclopropenone (DPC). These receptors came from a woman aged 25 to 39 with alopecia areata. Some clones in this sample may be carry-over from other donors' samples.

In this sample, this clonotype turned up a few times. The chain joins TRBV28 to TRBJ2-3, with a possible D match to TRBD1 (7 bases). The CDR3 runs 13 residues. CDR1 and CDR2 (germline): MDHEN, SYDVKM. The V end lost 10 bases, the J end lost 5 bases, and 16 bases lay between the germline ends. CDR3 region: CATTEGAEDTQYF. The DNA of the CDR3 is TGTGCCACCACGGAGGGGGCAGAAGATACGCAGTATTTT. Full variable domain (outside the CDR3, taken from reference TRBV28 and TRBJ2-3): DVKVTQSSRYLVKRTGEKVFLECVQDMDHENMFWYRQDPGLGLRLIYFSYDVKMKEKGDIPEGYSVSREKKERFSLILESASTNQTSMYLCATTEGAEDTQYFGPGTRLTVL.

The chain couples TRBV7-2 to TRBJ2-2, with TRBD1 matching over 9 bases. After removal of 2 bases from V and 6 bases from J, the junction contained 7 bases not matched to a gene. CDR1 SGHTA and CDR2 FQGNSA come from the germline V gene. This CDR3 has 16 amino acids. CDR3 sequence reads: CASSLFGTGSAGELFF. CDR3 sequence (DNA): TGTGCCAGCAGCTTATTTGGGACAGGGAGTGCCGGGGAGCTGTTTTTT.

The V and J genes are TRBV5-1 and TRBJ2-5, with 8 bases that match TRBD2. CDR3 length: 15 residues. Per the germline V gene, CDR1 is SGHRS and CDR2 is YFSETQ. V shed 2 bases and J 6 bases; nucleotides not matched to a gene: 9. Here the CDR3 DNA reads TGCGCCAGCAGCTTATCCGGGGGGGAACGGAAGACCCAGTACTTC. Protein: CASSLSGGERKTQYF.

This clonotype was detected only a few times. The chain uses TRBV6-2 or TRBV6-3 and TRBJ1-5; possible D gene TRBD1, 5 bases. V was pared by 6 bases and J by 8 bases, with 17 bases between. CDR1 and CDR2 from the germline V gene are MNHEY and SVGEGT. The CDR3 spans 14 residues. The CDR3 DNA reads as TGTGCCAGCAGCTGGACATTTACGCGTGAGCCCCAGCATTTT. This encodes CASSWTFTREPQHF.

This clonotype was seen once. The chain combines TRBV5-1 with TRBJ2-3; D is uncertain. The CDR3 totals 13 residues. The germline CDR1 and CDR2 sequences are SGHRS and YFSETQ. The V end lost 0 bases, the J end lost 2 bases, and 4 bases lay between the germline ends. The DNA of the CDR3 is TGCGCCAGCAGCTTGGACGTCACAGATACGCAGTATTTT. Its protein is CASSLDVTDTQYF.

This chain links TRBV6-2 or TRBV6-3 with TRBJ2-1; D is unclear. Trimming shortened V by 5 bases and J by 5 bases, and 10 bases separated the two germline ends. Germline loops: CDR1 MNHEY, CDR2 SVGEGT. The CDR3 covers 13 residues. The CDR3 DNA reads as TGTGCCAGCAGTGGCGACGCGCACAATGAGCAGTTCTTC. Translated: CASSGDAHNEQFF.

The DNA for the CDR3 is TGTGCCAGCAGTTCACCCACCCGGCACGAAGCAGGCTACACCTTC. It specifies CASSSPTRHEAGYTF. The chain uses TRBV28 and TRBJ1-2; D is unclear. V was trimmed by 4 bases and J by 8 bases, leaving 20 bases between them. The length of the CDR3 is 15 residues. Germline V CDR1 and CDR2: MDHEN, SYDVKM.

This clonotype was picked up many times. The chain employs TRBV9 and TRBJ2-5, with TRBD1 matching 7 bases. CDR1 SGDLS and CDR2 YYNGEE come from the germline V gene. The CDR3 is 14 residues long. V trimming: 3 bases; J trimming: 3 bases; junction bases outside the gene matches: 5. The CDR3 is CASSALGQKETQYF. The CDR3, as DNA: TGTGCCAGCAGCGCATTGGGACAGAAAGAGACCCAGTACTTC.

This clonotype was found many times. V gene TRBV20-1 combines with J gene TRBJ1-1; possible D gene TRBD1, 6 bases. This CDR3 region has 15 residues. Trimming cost V 3 bases and J 1 base, with 15 bases left between them. CDR1 is DFQATT and CDR2 is SNEGSKA in the germline V gene (reference sequence). The CDR3 loop is CSARAQGYENTEAFF. The CDR3 DNA sequence: TGCAGTGCTAGGGCTCAGGGGTACGAGAACACTGAAGCTTTCTTT.

There are many counts of this clonotype. The chain joins TRBV20-1 to TRBJ1-3, with D hard to call. CDR1 DFQATT and CDR2 SNEGSKA come from the germline V gene (reference sequence). The V gene lost 0 bases and the J gene lost 0 bases, with 6 bases spanning the gap. This CDR3 spans 14 amino acids. CDR3 residues: CSAREVLSGNTIYF. The CDR3 DNA reads TGCAGTGCTAGAGAGGTCCTCTCTGGAAACACCATATATTTT.

This clonotype was observed a handful of times. This rearrangement joins TRBV4-3 to TRBJ2-3; TRBD2 matches 12 bases. J lost 3 bases, V lost 3 bases, and 4 bases had no gene match. This CDR3 has 16 amino acids. Germline V lookup: CDR1 LGHNA, CDR2 YSLEER. The CDR3 spells CASSHVLAGGTDTQYF. The CDR3 bases are TGCGCCAGCAGCCACGTACTAGCGGGGGGTACAGATACGCAGTATTTT.

A few counts support this clonotype. The chain is built from TRBV20-1 and TRBJ1-1; D uncertain. Germline CDR1 is DFQATT and CDR2 is SNEGSKA (reference sequence). CDR3 length equals 13 residues. V lost 5 bases, J lost 0 bases, and 10 bases lay in between. The CDR3 DNA follows: TGCAGTGCTCGCAGTCTCCTGAACACTGAAGCTTTCTTT. Its translation is CSARSLLNTEAFF.